Below are 3 T cell receptor beta chains sequenced from a single sample in a study of tissue T cells after allogeneic stem cell transplantation. The method was immunoSEQ multiplex PCR; TCRdb's version includes in-frame clones alone and lacks a portion of them. The table shows some 7,900 clones, with roughly three quarters occurring only once. Sequencing used skin, obtained at autopsy. The receptor set was obtained from a male patient aged 60 or older with steroid-refractory graft-versus-host disease after an allogeneic stem cell transplant. The graft donor may be the source of some T cells.

J is TRBJ1-4 and V is TRBV5-8; D not resolved. Trimming left V 1 base short and J 8 bases short, with 15 bases between. CDR3 length equals 15 residues. Per the germline V gene, CDR1 is SGHTS and CDR2 is YDEGEE. The CDR3 is CASSLSLTRGEKLFF. DNA for the CDR3: TGTGCCAGCAGCTTGTCCCTGACCCGCGGCGAAAAACTGTTTTTT.

The chain is built from TRBV5-1 and TRBJ1-1, with D possibly matching TRBD1 (6 bases). The CDR3 has 13 amino acids. CDR1 is SGHRS and CDR2 is YFSETQ in the germline V gene. Trimming shortened V by 4 bases and J by 6 bases, and 13 bases separated the two germline ends. The CDR3 DNA sequence: TGCGCCAGCAGCCCTACAGGGATACCTGAAGCTTTCTTT. Amino acid sequence: CASSPTGIPEAFF.

This chain connects TRBV5-4 to TRBJ1-2, with no clear D. This CDR3 has 13 residues. Germline V lookup: CDR1 SGHNT, CDR2 YYREEE (reference sequence). V lost 7 bases to trimming and J lost 0 bases, with 10 bases between them. CDR3 sequence reads: CASLGATNYGYTF. The DNA for the CDR3 is TGTGCCAGCCTGGGCGCCACTAACTATGGCTACACCTTC.